This TCR beta chain was identified in a study of response to subunit inactivated influenza vaccine (dated by TCRdb to about 2018). Background for the entire study: Deep quantitative T cell receptor repertoire profiling was used in the study to track responses to a trivalent subunit inactivated influenza vaccine. The full study reports these points: It was suggested by the authors that each seasonal influenza vaccination may recruit only a limited number of new T cells.

This clonotype is characterized as medium-sized (0.01 to 0.1%). The specificity of this receptor is unknown. Qualities for individual bases were not recorded, and no much larger clone is one base off. The library was produced with RT-PCR. Sequencing used an Illumina HiSeq 2500. Clones were called with MiXCR by TCRdb after fastp trimmed the public reads at Q25, and only in-frame beta chains were retained. Every distinct CDR3 protein forms one entry, paired with its most common genes and DNA. In this sample the table shows 500,000 or so distinct CDR3 sequences, 16% of which occur a single time. The top ten hold 2.5% to 3.5% of the sample. Counted from cysteine to phenylalanine, this CDR3 has 14 amino acids. Only the CDR3 DNA stays, 42 bases, in frame from base 1. V loses 5 bases at its end and J loses 1 base; junction bases beyond the gene matches: 6. Per the germline V gene (reference sequence), DFQATT is the CDR1 and SNEGSKA is the CDR2.

This receptor was obtained from a man between 45 and 75 years old who received an inactivated influenza vaccine. Donor details come from another sample of the same person, matched by shared clones. Here the sequenced sample was CD4+ T cells sorted from PBMCs, taken around 25 months after vaccination. The chain links TRBV20-1 with TRBJ2-3, with 7 junctional bases fitting TRBD2. The nucleotide sequence reads as follows: TGCAGTGCTGGGAACGCGGGGGGCACAGATACGCAGTATTTT. It translates as CSAGNAGGTDTQYF.